The 21 T cell receptor beta chains below come from one sample, sequenced in a study of graft-versus-host responses after intestinal transplantation. Antigens for these TCRs are unknown. Sequenced by immunoSEQ multiplex PCR; TCRdb stores in-frame clones only, minus some. The table lists 90,000 to 150,000 clones, about 95% of them singletons. This material consisted of unstimulated CD8+ T cells sorted from spleen or lymph node cells, taken before intestinal transplant. The receptors stem from a human donor who received an intestinal transplant.

CDR3 loop: CASSLWNTGELFF. The CDR3 DNA sequence: TGTGCCAGCAGCCTATGGAACACCGGGGAGCTGTTTTTT. V and J are TRBV5-4 and TRBJ2-2, with D uncertain. Germline CDR1 SGHNT, CDR2 YYREEE (reference sequence). With 4 bases removed from V and 1 base from J, the gap between germline ends came to 5 bases. The CDR3 loop spans 13 amino acids.

The genes are TRBV28 and TRBJ2-2; 13 bases are shared with TRBD2. Germline trimming cut 3 bases from V and 10 bases from J; bases unmatched to any gene: 5. The CDR3 is 15 amino acids. Per the germline V gene, CDR1 is MDHEN and CDR2 is SYDVKM. The CDR3 region has the DNA TGTGCCAGCAGTTTCGACGGACTAGCGGGAGAGGAGCTGTTTTTT. Protein: CASSFDGLAGEELFF.

The chain recombines TRBV15 with TRBJ2-1; 8 bases map to TRBD2. CDR1 and CDR2 from the germline V gene are LNHNV and YYDKDF (reference sequence). The trim removed 1 base at V and 4 bases at J, leaving 9 bases unmatched. This CDR3 has 17 amino acids. CDR3 sequence: CATSRGKPGGAYNEQFF. The CDR3 region has the DNA TGTGCCACCAGCAGAGGGAAGCCGGGAGGGGCGTACAATGAGCAGTTCTTC.

V and J are TRBV7-9 and TRBJ2-7; 7 bases are shared with TRBD1. The CDR3 sequence is 14 residues long. J was trimmed by 7 bases and V by 5 bases; bases with no gene match: 11. CDR1 and CDR2 from the germline V gene are SEHNR and FQNEAQ (reference sequence). The CDR3 nucleotides read TGTGCCAGCAGCCAGACAGGGATACTTGGTGAGCAGTACTTC. Its translation: CASSQTGILGEQYF.

This sequence joins TRBV29-1 and TRBJ1-2, with D uncertain. Germline V gene lookup returns CDR1 SQVTM and CDR2 ANQGSEA. The CDR3 loop spans 9 amino acids. The ends were cut back, 6 bases at V and 2 bases at J, with 1 base in the middle. CDR3 nucleotides: TGCAGCGTCAACTATGGCTACACCTTC. Translating it yields CSVNYGYTF.

CDR3 in DNA: TGTGCCAGCAGCGTAGATGGAGACACCGGGGAGCTGTTTTTT. It yields the protein CASSVDGDTGELFF. The chain carries TRBV9 and TRBJ2-2; D gene uncertain. The CDR3 consists of 14 residues. CDR1 is SGDLS, CDR2 YYNGEE, per germline. Trimming left V 0 bases short and J 3 bases short, with 6 bases between.

CDR3 residues: CASRSSDRTGGNTIYF. CDR3 bases: TGTGCCAGCAGATCCTCGGACAGGACGGGCGGAAACACCATATATTTT. This chain joins TRBV28 and TRBJ1-3, with 7 bases that match TRBD1. V dropped 6 bases and J dropped 4; count of bases not matched to a gene: 12. The CDR3 has 16 amino acids. Germline CDR1 and CDR2: MDHEN and SYDVKM.

The DNA for the CDR3 is TGTGCCAGCAGCTTAGTAGGGTTCGGAGAGACCCAGTACTTC. Protein: CASSLVGFGETQYF. The chain recombines TRBV7-9 with TRBJ2-5; D is ambiguous. The germline CDR1 and CDR2 sequences are SEHNR and FQNEAQ (reference sequence). The length of the CDR3 is 14 residues. V was pared by 1 base and J by 4 bases, with 10 bases between.

The chain is built from TRBV2 and TRBJ1-4; D not certain. Germline CDR1 reads SNHLY; CDR2 reads FYNNEI. Trimming shortened V by 2 bases and J by 14 bases, and 12 bases separated the two germline ends. The CDR3 runs 12 residues. The CDR3 protein is CASSETRDVLFF. As DNA, the CDR3 is TGTGCCAGCAGTGAAACCCGGGATGTGCTGTTTTTT.

CDR3 coding DNA: TGTGCCAGCAGTCGCTCGCCTCCCCACGAGCAGTACTTC. Its translation: CASSRSPPHEQYF. The rearrangement links TRBV6-1 to TRBJ2-7; D is unclear. The CDR3 loop spans 13 amino acids. V was cut by 5 bases and J by 5 bases, with 13 bases left in between. CDR1 is MNHNS and CDR2 is SASEGT in the germline V gene.

The chain links TRBV2 to TRBJ1-1; D is undetermined. The V gene's germline CDR1 is SNHLY and CDR2 FYNNEI. Trimming shortened V by 1 base and J by 1 base, and 7 bases separated the two germline ends. The CDR3 length is 14 residues. The CDR3 DNA is TGTGCCAGCAGTGAAGTTTCCAAGAACACTGAAGCTTTCTTT. It encodes CASSEVSKNTEAFF.

The J gene is TRBJ2-7, the V gene TRBV7-2, with D possibly being TRBD1 or TRBD2 (5 bases each). The CDR3 runs 15 residues. Germline-derived CDR1 and CDR2 are SGHTA and FQGNSA. The V gene lost 4 bases and the J gene lost 1 base, with 14 bases spanning the gap. CDR3 sequence reads: CASSSDLGPSYEQYF. In DNA, the CDR3 is TGTGCCAGCAGCTCCGACTTGGGACCGTCCTACGAGCAGTACTTC.

The gene calls are TRBV18 and TRBJ2-7, with 9 nucleotides matching TRBD1. CDR3 length: 15 amino acids. Germline values: CDR1 KGHSH, CDR2 LQKENI. V shed 0 bases, J shed 7 bases, and the junction held 7 bases outside the gene matches. Here the CDR3 DNA reads TGTGCCAGCTCACCACCGTGGGACAGGGTGGGAGAGCAGTACTTC. Protein product: CASSPPWDRVGEQYF.

The V call is TRBV6-5, the J call TRBJ1-5, with D perhaps TRBD1 (5 bases). The germline gives CDR1 MNHEY, CDR2 SVGAGI. This CDR3 has 14 residues. V dropped 5 bases and J dropped 5 bases, with 13 bases sitting between them. The CDR3 nucleotides read TGTGCCAGCAGTCTCGGGAAAGGGGATCAGCCCCAGCATTTT. Residues: CASSLGKGDQPQHF.

This rearrangement joins TRBV6-5 to TRBJ1-2; 7 bases align to TRBD1. The CDR3 spans 13 residues. Losses at the gene ends were 11 bases for V and 6 bases for J; bases not matched to a gene: 12. CDR1 is MNHEY, CDR2 SVGAGI, per germline. CDR3 residues: CACKGGGVDGYTF. CDR3 bases: TGTGCCTGCAAAGGAGGGGGCGTAGATGGCTACACCTTC.

J is TRBJ2-3 and V is TRBV21-1; the table's TRBD1 call for D was not verified on the DNA. TRBV21-1 is a listed pseudogene. CDR3 length equals 17 residues. This CDR3 reads CASSKAHRGVRRITQYF. In DNA form, the CDR3 reads TGTGCCAGCAGCAAAGCCCACAGGGGGGTAAGGAGGATTACGCAGTATTTT.

V usage is TRBV4-3 and J usage is TRBJ1-1; 9 bases fit TRBD1. Looked up from germline, CDR1 is LGHNA and CDR2 is YSLEER. V was pared by 1 base and J by 1 base, with 4 bases of the junction left unmatched. This CDR3 is built from 16 residues. CDR3 bases: TGCGCCAGCAGCCAAGTGGAGGACAGGGGGAACACTGAAGCTTTCTTT. Its translation is CASSQVEDRGNTEAFF.

The chain combines TRBV10-2 with TRBJ2-7, with TRBD2 matching over 8 bases. Per germline, CDR1 WSHSY and CDR2 SAAADI. The junction had 4 bases not matched to a gene; V was cut back by 6 bases and J by 0 bases. The CDR3 covers 14 residues. The CDR3 loop is CASSDTSGSYEQYF. CDR3 nucleotide sequence: TGCGCCAGCAGCGACACTAGCGGCTCCTACGAGCAGTACTTC.

The chain joins TRBV6-5 to TRBJ2-1; D ambiguous. The CDR3 consists of 14 residues. Germline V gene sequence: CDR1 MNHEY, CDR2 SVGAGI. V gave up 0 bases and J gave up 4 bases, with 7 bases separating them. The CDR3 DNA is TGTGCCAGCAGTTACTCCGCGTCTTACAATGAGCAGTTCTTC. It yields the protein CASSYSASYNEQFF.

V is TRBV28 and J is TRBJ2-1, with 11 bases identical to TRBD2. This CDR3 is 20 amino acids long. Per the germline V gene, CDR1 is MDHEN and CDR2 is SYDVKM. V lost 0 bases to trimming and J lost 6 bases; unmatched junction nucleotides: 16. The CDR3 is CASSLWGLAGGSPHSNEQFF. CDR3 in DNA: TGTGCCAGCAGTTTATGGGGTCTAGCGGGAGGATCCCCTCATTCCAATGAGCAGTTCTTC.

The V and J genes are TRBV18 and TRBJ2-1; D might be TRBD2 (6 bases). Germline V gene data show CDR1 as KGHSH and CDR2 as LQKENI. Between the trimmed V and J ends, which lost 3 bases and 7 bases, there was a span of 13 bases. The CDR3 is 14 amino acids. CDR3 protein: CASSPSGSGNEQFF. CDR3 nucleotides: TGTGCCAGCTCACCTTCCGGGAGCGGAAATGAGCAGTTCTTC.